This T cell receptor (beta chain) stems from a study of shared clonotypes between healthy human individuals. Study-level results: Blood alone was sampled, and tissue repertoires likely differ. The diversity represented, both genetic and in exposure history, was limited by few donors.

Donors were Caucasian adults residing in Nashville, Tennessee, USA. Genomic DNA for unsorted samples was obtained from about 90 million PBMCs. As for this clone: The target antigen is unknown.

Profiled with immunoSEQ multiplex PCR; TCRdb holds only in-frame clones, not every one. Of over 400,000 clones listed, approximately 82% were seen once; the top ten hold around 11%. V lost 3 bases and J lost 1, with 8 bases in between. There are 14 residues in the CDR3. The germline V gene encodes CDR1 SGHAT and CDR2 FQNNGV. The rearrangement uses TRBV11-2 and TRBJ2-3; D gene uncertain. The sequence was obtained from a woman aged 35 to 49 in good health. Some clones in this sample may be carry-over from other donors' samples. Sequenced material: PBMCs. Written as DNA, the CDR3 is TGTGCCAGCAGCTTCGCAAGAGGCACAGATACGCAGTATTTT. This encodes CASSFARGTDTQYF.